These 12 T cell receptor beta chains came from one sample sequenced in a study of blood T cell repertoires in COVID-19. The protocol was immunoSEQ multiplex PCR, while the TCRdb copy is restricted to in-frame clones and leaves out a portion. Of over 100,000 clones in the sample, 75% to 90% were seen once. The sequenced sample consisted of peripheral blood. The receptors were gathered from a human donor in a cohort sampled during active COVID-19.

V and J are TRBV10-3 and TRBJ1-5; 10 bases line up with TRBD1. The CDR3 consists of 14 residues. Germline CDR1 ENHRY, CDR2 SYGVKD. Unmatched junction bases numbered 4, after V lost 6 bases and J lost 5 bases. Here the CDR3 DNA reads TGTGCCATCAGCAGAGGGACAGGGGATCAGCCCCAGCATTTT. Its protein product is CAISRGTGDQPQHF.

The chain couples TRBV7-2 to TRBJ1-4; unclear D gene. V was cut by 0 bases and J by 4 bases, with 6 bases left in between. Germline-derived CDR1 and CDR2 are SGHTA and FQGNSA. This CDR3 is built from 14 residues. The CDR3 region is CASSLAGLNEKLFF. The DNA for the CDR3 is TGTGCCAGCAGCTTAGCTGGGCTTAATGAAAAACTGTTTTTT. Based on the CDR3 plus reference TRBV7-2 and TRBJ1-4, the full variable domain is GAGVSQSPSNKVTEKGKDVELRCDPISGHTALYWYRQSLGQGLEFLIYFQGNSAPDKSGLPSDRFSAERTGGSVSTLTIQRTQQEDSAVYLCASSLAGLNEKLFFGSGTQLSVL.

This clone is a singleton in its sample. The rearrangement uses TRBV4-1 and TRBJ1-5; D is unclear. Between the trimmed V and J ends, which lost 0 bases and 7 bases, there was a span of 16 bases. Looked up from germline, CDR1 is MGHRA and CDR2 is YSYEKL. This CDR3 region has 16 residues. DNA for the CDR3: TGCGCCAGCAGCCAAGATCTAGCCCTCCAGGAGCAGCCCCAGCATTTT. It specifies CASSQDLALQEQPQHF.

This chain's CDR3 is CASSLAGGYYNEQFF. CDR3 in DNA: TGTGCCAGCAGCTTAGCGGGGGGATACTACAATGAGCAGTTCTTC. The V gene is TRBV7-2, the J gene TRBJ2-1; a possible D gene is TRBD2 (6 bases). Germline CDR1 is SGHTA and CDR2 is FQGNSA. V lost 0 bases to trimming and J lost 3 bases, with 9 bases between them. CDR3 length: 15 amino acids.

The chain carries TRBV5-4 and TRBJ2-3; tentatively, D is TRBD2 (6 bases). CDR1 and CDR2 (germline): SGHNT, YYREEE (reference sequence). V shed 9 bases and J shed 6 bases, with 17 bases lying between them. The CDR3 has 13 residues. CDR3 nucleotide sequence: TGTGCCACCGGGAGTACCGGAGCCGATACGCAGTATTTT. This translates into CATGSTGADTQYF.

The count of this clone is one. The chain employs TRBV7-2 and TRBJ1-6, with 7 bases that match TRBD1. The CDR3 length is 13 residues. With 6 bases clipped from V and 8 bases from J, the junction kept 4 bases outside the gene matches. CDR1 and CDR2 (germline): SGHTA, FQGNSA. The chain's CDR3 is CASSSQGDSPLHF. CDR3 nucleotides: TGTGCCAGCAGTTCCCAGGGGGATTCACCCCTCCACTTT.

The V and J genes are TRBV14 and TRBJ2-2, with 7 bases aligning to TRBD1. The CDR3 consists of 15 residues. Germline V gene lookup returns CDR1 SGHDN and CDR2 FVKESK. V trimming: 3 bases; J trimming: 4 bases; junction bases outside the gene matches: 5. CDR3 DNA: TGTGCCAGCAGCCAGGGACAGTTACCCACCGGGGAGCTGTTTTTT. Translated, it gives CASSQGQLPTGELFF.

The rearrangement links TRBV9 to TRBJ2-5, with D hard to call. Trimming removed 3 bases at V and 5 bases at J, with 8 bases between. This CDR3 spans 12 amino acids. Germline V gives CDR1 SGDLS, CDR2 YYNGEE. DNA for the CDR3: TGTGCCAGCAGCGGTATACGGGAGACCCAGTACTTC. It codes for CASSGIRETQYF.

The V call is TRBV19, the J call TRBJ1-2; 10 bases line up with TRBD1. Germline assignment: CDR1 LNHDA and CDR2 SQIVND (reference sequence). CDR3 length: 16 residues. With 5 bases clipped from V and 1 base from J, the junction kept 7 bases outside the gene matches. CDR3 DNA sequence: TGTGCCAGTAGTCCGGGACAGGGGAAGGATAACTATGGCTACACCTTC. Protein product: CASSPGQGKDNYGYTF.

This clone was found once. The chain couples TRBV6-5 to TRBJ1-1; maybe TRBD1 (6 bases). V lost 2 bases and J lost 8, with 15 bases in between. This CDR3 has 14 residues. Germline V lookup: CDR1 MNHEY, CDR2 SVGAGI. The CDR3: CASSYNPDRGEAFF. CDR3 DNA: TGTGCCAGCAGTTACAACCCGGACAGAGGAGAAGCTTTCTTT.

This chain joins TRBV7-2 and TRBJ2-7; TRBD2 matches 13 bases. V was pared by 5 bases and J by 6 bases, with 4 bases of the junction left unmatched. Germline lookup yields CDR1 SGHTA and CDR2 FQGNSA. This CDR3 has 14 amino acids. This CDR3 reads CASSPRTSGSEQYF. The CDR3 nucleotides are TGTGCCAGCAGCCCCAGGACTAGCGGGAGCGAGCAGTACTTC.

The genes are TRBV7-2 and TRBJ2-7, with a tentative D call TRBD2 (5 bases). Germline lookup yields CDR1 SGHTA and CDR2 FQGNSA. Trimming cost V 5 bases and J 2 bases, with 16 bases left between them. This CDR3 comprises 15 residues. This CDR3 reads CASSNSGGIPYEQYF. CDR3 in DNA: TGTGCCAGCAGCAATTCAGGAGGTATCCCCTACGAGCAGTACTTC.